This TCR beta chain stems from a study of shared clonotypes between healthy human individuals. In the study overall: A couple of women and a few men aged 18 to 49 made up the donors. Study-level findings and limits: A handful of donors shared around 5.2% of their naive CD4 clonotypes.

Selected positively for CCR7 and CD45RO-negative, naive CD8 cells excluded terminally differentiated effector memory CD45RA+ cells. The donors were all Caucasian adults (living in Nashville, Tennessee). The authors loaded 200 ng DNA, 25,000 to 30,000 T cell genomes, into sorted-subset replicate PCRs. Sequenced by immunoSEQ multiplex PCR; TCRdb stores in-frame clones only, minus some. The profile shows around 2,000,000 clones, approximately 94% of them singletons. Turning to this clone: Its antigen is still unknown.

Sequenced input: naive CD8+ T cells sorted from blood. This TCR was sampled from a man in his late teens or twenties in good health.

The CDR3 loop is CASRGAEAFF. The CDR3 DNA reads TGTGCCAGTAGAGGGGCCGAAGCTTTCTTT. The gene calls are TRBV19 and TRBJ1-1; D is perhaps TRBD1 (5 bases). V gave up 6 bases and J gave up 8 bases, with 7 bases separating them. Per the germline V gene, CDR1 is LNHDA and CDR2 is SQIVND (reference sequence). The CDR3 has 10 residues.